This entry lists 24 T cell receptor beta chains sequenced from one sample in a study of human T cells and chemical hapten exposure. Specified time point: patch test 1, 2 weeks after DPC sensitization. Treatment here: therapeutic diphenylcyclopropenone sensitization with weekly scalp DPC. MiXCR, run by TCRdb on the RACE reads, gives a single entry per CDR3 protein. The table shows roughly 380,000 distinct CDR3 sequences, with 4% to 5.5% occurring only once. Source: whole blood, taken in connection with sensitization to the hapten diphenylcyclopropenone (DPC). Receptor source: a woman aged 45-59 years with alopecia areata. Some clones in this sample may be carry-over from other donors' samples.

This clonotype has a count of ten or more. V usage is TRBV13 and J usage is TRBJ1-5; 8 bases match TRBD1. In germline, CDR1 is PRHDT, CDR2 FYEKMQ (reference sequence). With V trimmed by 0 bases and J by 7 bases, 2 bases remained unmatched. The CDR3 loop spans 14 amino acids. The CDR3 region is CASSLGTGAQPQHF. CDR3 DNA: TGTGCCAGCAGCTTAGGGACAGGGGCCCAGCCCCAGCATTTT.

This clonotype was observed a handful of times. V is TRBV3-1 and J is TRBJ2-3; D remains ambiguous. In germline, CDR1 is LGHDT, CDR2 YNNKEL (reference sequence). The CDR3 runs to 12 residues. The V gene lost 4 bases and the J gene lost 3 bases, with 5 bases spanning the gap. CDR3 sequence reads: CASSRRTDTQYF. The CDR3 bases are TGTGCCAGCAGCCGCCGGACAGATACGCAGTATTTT.

This chain connects TRBV12-3 or TRBV12-4 to TRBJ2-1; TRBD1 aligns across 10 bases. J was trimmed by 5 bases and V by 3 bases; bases with no gene match: 7. The CDR3 contains 16 residues. The CDR3 is CASSLGDRGLDNEQFF. DNA of the CDR3: TGTGCCAGCAGTTTGGGTGACAGGGGGCTCGACAATGAGCAGTTCTTC.

The chain is built from TRBV6-2 or TRBV6-3 and TRBJ1-1, with D tentatively TRBD1 (6 bases). The length of the CDR3 is 15 residues. Germline loops: CDR1 MNHEY, CDR2 SVGEGT. The V end lost 8 bases, the J end lost 0 bases, and 16 bases lay between the germline ends. The CDR3 DNA sequence: TGTGCCAGCTCCCAAGGGGGGGCCATGAACACTGAAGCTTTCTTT. Protein product: CASSQGGAMNTEAFF.

This clonotype was counted many times. This chain uses TRBV2 with TRBJ2-1, with 10 positions matching TRBD2. The V gene end was trimmed by 9 bases and the J gene end by 3 bases; junction bases not matched to a gene: 5. The CDR3 loop spans 14 amino acids. Germline CDR1 SNHLY, CDR2 FYNNEI. The chain's CDR3 is CASELAGFYNEQFF. Written as DNA, the CDR3 is TGTGCCAGTGAACTAGCGGGGTTCTACAATGAGCAGTTCTTC.

This clonotype was seen repeatedly, ten times or more. The chain links TRBV7-6 to TRBJ2-5; D remains ambiguous. V lost 0 bases and J 0 bases, leaving 8 bases between the germline ends. The CDR3 has 15 amino acids. Germline V CDR1 and CDR2: SGHVS, FNYEAQ. CDR3 in amino acids: CASSLARSNQETQYF. For the CDR3, the DNA is TGTGCCAGCAGCTTAGCCAGGAGCAACCAAGAGACCCAGTACTTC. The variable domain in full, with the rest retrieved from reference TRBV7-6 and TRBJ2-5, is GAGVSQSPRYKVTKRGQDVALRCDPISGHVSLYWYRQALGQGPEFLTYFNYEAQQDKSGLPNDRFSAERPEGSISTLTIQRTEQRDSAMYRCASSLARSNQETQYFGPGTRLLVL.

The gene calls are TRBV10-1 and TRBJ2-7; no clear D. Germline V gives CDR1 WNHNN, CDR2 SYGVQD (reference sequence). The ends were cut back, 10 bases at V and 8 bases at J, with 15 bases in the middle. This CDR3 is built from 11 residues. CDR3 sequence: CANNIGSQQYF. CDR3 nucleotide sequence: TGCGCCAACAACATCGGAAGTCAGCAGTACTTC.

V is TRBV2 and J is TRBJ2-5; D remains unclear. This CDR3 has 16 residues. Trimming took off 2 bases at V and 4 bases at J, with 17 bases between the two ends. Germline CDR1 reads SNHLY; CDR2 reads FYNNEI. The CDR3 protein is CASSESRIGPGETQYF. The CDR3 coding sequence is TGTGCCAGCAGTGAAAGTCGTATAGGGCCTGGAGAGACCCAGTACTTC.

Ten or more counts support this clonotype. The chain recombines TRBV6-5 with TRBJ1-2; maybe TRBD1 (5 bases). This CDR3 spans 14 amino acids. V was trimmed by 8 bases and J by 4 bases, leaving 17 bases between them. Germline V gives CDR1 MNHEY, CDR2 SVGAGI. CDR3 sequence: CASRQGGPGYGYTF. As DNA, the CDR3 is TGTGCCAGCCGTCAGGGCGGACCTGGCTATGGCTACACCTTC.

This clonotype was seen many times. V is TRBV3-1 and J is TRBJ1-3; 7 bases are a match to TRBD1. The germline CDR1 and CDR2 sequences are LGHDT and YNNKEL (reference sequence). J lost 4 bases, V lost 0 bases, and 0 bases had no gene match. This CDR3 has 14 amino acids. CDR3 coding DNA: TGTGCCAGCAGCCAAGAGACAGGGGGAAACACCATATATTTT. Its protein product is CASSQETGGNTIYF.

This chain connects TRBV27 to TRBJ2-1; D gene unclear. The germline gives CDR1 MNHEY, CDR2 SMNVEV (reference sequence). With 5 bases removed from V and 9 bases from J, the gap between germline ends came to 17 bases. This CDR3 has 14 residues. The CDR3, as DNA: TGTGCCAGCAGTCGGTCGACCACGGGCCCTGAGCAGTTCTTC. Protein: CASSRSTTGPEQFF.

This clonotype was detected many times. The rearrangement links TRBV12-3 or TRBV12-4 to TRBJ2-1; either TRBD1 or TRBD2 may supply D (5 bases each). The CDR3 loop spans 13 amino acids. V gave up 5 bases and J gave up 6 bases, with 11 bases separating them. The CDR3 spells CASSTGTSNEQFF. The CDR3 nucleotides are TGTGCCAGCAGTACCGGGACCTCCAATGAGCAGTTCTTC.

The chain employs TRBV12-3 or TRBV12-4 and TRBJ2-7; D is undetermined. The CDR3 spans 13 residues. Between the trimmed V and J ends, which lost 5 bases and 3 bases, there was a span of 11 bases. For the CDR3, the DNA is TGTGCCAGCAGTCCGCCGGAGTTCTACGAGCAGTACTTC. Translating gives CASSPPEFYEQYF.

This clonotype was recorded at least ten times. The chain employs TRBV3-1 and TRBJ2-3; a weak D match, TRBD2 (5 bases). The CDR3 totals 16 residues. Germline V gene data show CDR1 as LGHDT and CDR2 as YNNKEL (reference sequence). The V gene lost 3 bases and the J gene lost 0 bases, with 13 bases spanning the gap. Here the CDR3 reads CASSHDRGPSTDTQYF. The CDR3 DNA reads as TGTGCCAGCAGCCATGATCGAGGGCCCAGCACAGATACGCAGTATTTT.

This clonotype was counted at least ten times. This rearrangement joins TRBV9 to TRBJ2-1; the D gene is possibly TRBD1 (6 bases). Germline-derived CDR1 and CDR2 are SGDLS and YYNGEE. The CDR3 length is 14 residues. Trimming shortened V by 0 bases and J by 7 bases, and 11 bases separated the two germline ends. The CDR3 coding sequence is TGTGCCAGCAGCGTAGGGACAGTTGAGAATGAGCAGTTCTTC. Amino acid sequence: CASSVGTVENEQFF.

The chain links TRBV10-3 to TRBJ2-7, with TRBD1 matching 8 bases. The V gene end was trimmed by 2 bases and the J gene end by 4 bases; junction bases not matched to a gene: 4. Germline V gives CDR1 ENHRY, CDR2 SYGVKD. The CDR3 length is 14 residues. CDR3 sequence (DNA): TGTGCCATCAGTGAGGACAGGGGAGGATACGAGCAGTACTTC. It specifies CAISEDRGGYEQYF.

In the case of this clonotype: Given a much more abundant clone one base away, this may be a read error. The J gene is TRBJ1-3, the V gene TRBV10-3, with 7 bases aligning to TRBD1. The CDR3 is 16 amino acids. Trimming cost V 4 bases and J 0 bases; bases outside gene matches: 6. Germline CDR1 and CDR2: ENHRY and SYGVKD. For the CDR3, the DNA is TGTGCCATCAGTGTTGGGACAGAGGGCTCTGGAAACACCATATATTTT. Translation: CAISVGTEGSGNTIYF.

A few counts support this clonotype. This sequence joins TRBV24-1 and TRBJ2-1, with 8 bases matching TRBD2. Germline loops: CDR1 KGHDR, CDR2 SFDVKD. CDR3 size: 15 residues. Trimming cost V 2 bases and J 8 bases; bases outside gene matches: 7. The CDR3: CATSDSSGRHDEQFF. The CDR3 DNA follows: TGTGCCACCAGTGATTCCAGCGGGAGACACGATGAGCAGTTCTTC.

There are many counts of this clonotype. The gene calls are TRBV20-1 and TRBJ1-5; 7 bases are a match to TRBD1. The CDR3 is made up of 15 amino acids. With V trimmed by 2 bases and J by 2 bases, 6 bases remained unmatched. Germline-derived CDR1 and CDR2 are DFQATT and SNEGSKA (reference sequence). In DNA, the CDR3 is TGCAGTGCTAGACGACAGGGAATGGGCAATCAGCCCCAGCATTTT. Protein: CSARRQGMGNQPQHF.

This clonotype has a count of ten or more. The chain uses TRBV4-3 and TRBJ2-1, with 10 bases that match TRBD2. This CDR3 region has 17 residues. Per germline, CDR1 LGHNA and CDR2 YSLEER. V gave up 0 bases and J gave up 4 bases; unmatched junction bases: 6. This CDR3 reads CASSQDQSGRAYNEQFF. The CDR3 DNA sequence: TGCGCCAGCAGCCAAGACCAGAGCGGGAGGGCTTACAATGAGCAGTTCTTC.

This clonotype has ten or more counts. The chain couples TRBV3-1 to TRBJ1-1, with D hard to call. V was pared by 0 bases and J by 3 bases, with 8 bases between. Germline V gene sequence: CDR1 LGHDT, CDR2 YNNKEL (reference sequence). The CDR3 has 14 amino acids. Here the CDR3 DNA reads TGTGCCAGCAGCCAAGAAGCCGGCTACACTGAAGCTTTCTTT. Its protein is CASSQEAGYTEAFF. The whole variable domain, filled in from reference TRBV3-1 and TRBJ1-1, reads DTAVSQTPKYLVTQMGNDKSIKCEQNLGHDTMYWYKQDSKKFLKIMFSYNNKELIINETVPNRFSPKSPDKAHLNLHINSLELGDSAVYFCASSQEAGYTEAFFGQGTRLTVV.

This clonotype appeared many times. The V and J genes are TRBV25-1 and TRBJ1-4; 7 nucleotides line up with TRBD1. This CDR3 region has 15 residues. V trimming: 4 bases; J trimming: 7 bases; junction bases outside the gene matches: 9. Per germline, CDR1 MGHDK and CDR2 SYGVNS. The CDR3 protein is CASSGQGAGAEKLFF. CDR3 DNA: TGTGCCAGCAGTGGACAGGGTGCCGGTGCTGAAAAACTGTTTTTT.

The V gene is TRBV12-3 or TRBV12-4, the J gene TRBJ2-7; 9 bases map to TRBD2. Germline trimming cut 0 bases from V and 6 bases from J; bases unmatched to any gene: 6. The CDR3 consists of 15 residues. The CDR3 DNA reads TGTGCCAGCAGTTTAGCGCTAGCGGGACCCGTCGAGCAGTACTTC. This translates into CASSLALAGPVEQYF.

This clonotype was recorded many times. This sequence joins TRBV20-1 and TRBJ2-3; D unresolved. Trimming pared 7 bases from V and 5 bases from J, leaving 16 bases between. Germline V gives CDR1 DFQATT, CDR2 SNEGSKA (reference sequence). The CDR3 sequence is 13 residues long. CDR3 bases: TGCAGTGTCCCCGGGCTACTCAGAGATACGCAGTATTTT. It encodes CSVPGLLRDTQYF.